This T cell receptor (beta chain) was recorded in a study of Tregs in tolerant kidney transplant recipients. This table comes from immunoSEQ multiplex PCR, and its TCRdb copy is limited to in-frame clones, with some not included. This sample has approximately 60,000 clones; about 89% occur once, and the top ten carry 3.8%. The CDR3 is made up of 15 amino acids. Germline assignment: CDR1 SGHVS and CDR2 FQNEAQ. V lost 5 bases, J lost 0 bases, and 14 bases lay in between. This clone occurred once. The nonmyeloablative bone marrow transplants came from related graft donors, with transient mixed chimerism.

The source was CD4+ T cells from blood (PBMCs), collected 6 months after the transplant. The TCR originated in a human patient who received a combined kidney and bone marrow transplant. Some T cells may arise from the graft donor. V usage is TRBV7-8 and J usage is TRBJ2-7; D might be TRBD2 (5 bases). The CDR3 protein is CASSPKDGNSYEQYF. The CDR3 nucleotides read TGTGCCAGCAGCCCAAAGGACGGGAACTCCTACGAGCAGTACTTC.